These 5 T cell receptor beta chains share one sample of origin, sequenced in a study of T-cell memory formation after mild COVID-19. TCRdb ran MiXCR on the 5' RACE reads and lists one entry per CDR3 protein. The table has approximately 500,000 distinct CDR3 sequences, about 23% seen once. The source material was PBMCs or a T cell subset sorted from them (not recorded which). Source of these receptors: an adult woman who had mild COVID-19 (a few samples of this study predate the infection). Cell type and time point are not known.

The gene calls are TRBV4-1 and TRBJ1-2; D is unclear. The CDR3 has 17 residues. V lost 7 bases to trimming and J lost 2 bases, with 23 bases between them. Germline CDR1 reads MGHRA; CDR2 reads YSYEKL. The CDR3 region has the DNA TGCGCCAGCAACCACCCACCCGGGCCCAGAGAGAACTATGGCTACACCTTC. It specifies CASNHPPGPRENYGYTF.

The gene calls are TRBV5-1 and TRBJ2-3, with TRBD1 identical over 8 bases. Germline V gives CDR1 SGHRS, CDR2 YFSETQ. V was pared by 4 bases and J by 0 bases, with 4 bases of the junction left unmatched. This CDR3 region has 15 residues. The CDR3 is CASSKDRGSTDTQYF. The CDR3 DNA follows: TGCGCCAGCAGCAAAGACAGGGGAAGCACAGATACGCAGTATTTT.

This sequence joins TRBV2 and TRBJ1-2, with D possibly TRBD1 on 5 matching bases. The V and J ends lost 4 bases and 5 bases respectively, with 8 bases between them. The CDR3 extends over 12 amino acids. Looked up from germline, CDR1 is SNHLY and CDR2 is FYNNEI. The CDR3 region has the DNA TGTGCCAGCAGTGTATCAGGGTATGGCTACACCTTC. It translates to CASSVSGYGYTF.

The sample holds a few counts of this clonotype. This rearrangement joins TRBV29-1 to TRBJ2-5, with 10 bases fitting TRBD1. Germline V gene sequence: CDR1 SQVTM, CDR2 ANQGSEA. The CDR3 is 14 amino acids. Trimming removed 1 base from V and 2 bases from J; junction bases left unmatched: 1. CDR3 protein: CSVEGGQGQETQYF. CDR3 nucleotides: TGCAGCGTTGAAGGGGGACAGGGGCAAGAGACCCAGTACTTC. Variable domain in full (rest from reference TRBV29-1 and TRBJ2-5): SAVISQKPSRDICQRGTSLTIQCQVDSQVTMMFWYRQQPGQSLTLIATANQGSEATYESGFVIDKFPISRPNLTFSTLTVSNMSPEDSSIYLCSVEGGQGQETQYFGPGTRLLVL.

This clonotype was detected a few times. This chain joins TRBV10-3 and TRBJ1-1; possible D gene TRBD1, 6 bases. This CDR3 is 15 amino acids long. Between the trimmed V and J ends, which lost 3 bases and 1 base, there was a span of 12 bases. The germline V gene has CDR1 ENHRY and CDR2 SYGVKD. The CDR3 reads CAISDEKTGNTEAFF. The CDR3 coding sequence is TGTGCCATCAGTGACGAGAAGACAGGGAACACTGAAGCTTTCTTT.